Reported below is one T cell receptor beta chain. Generated by immunoSEQ multiplex PCR, the TCRdb table keeps only in-frame clones and is missing some. The profile shows 12,000 or so clones, 70% to 90% of them singletons. These data come from a study of PD-1 blockade in classical Hodgkin lymphoma. The time point: cycle 4 day 1 (C4D1), after five to seven weeks of nivolumab. Relapse after autologous stem cell transplantation occurred in every patient, and brentuximab vedotin exposure varied. The CD8+ T cells came from thawed PBMCs through magnetic negative selection. The ends were cut back, 0 bases at V and 4 bases at J, with 10 bases in the middle. The CDR3 has 15 amino acids. CDR1 is LGHNA, CDR2 YNFKEQ, per germline.

The sequence was collected from a human donor with classical Hodgkin lymphoma. The donor label of this sample is uncertain. The gene calls are TRBV4-2 and TRBJ2-1, with D unresolved. The source material was CD8+ T cells from blood, sampled before the fourth cycle of nivolumab. CDR3 DNA: TGTGCCAGCAGCCAAGAAGCCAGTTCTTACAATGAGCAGTTCTTC. Translation: CASSQEASSYNEQFF.